This entry concerns a single T cell receptor beta chain. Antigen: not known. Repertoires were generated with immunoSEQ multiplex PCR, while TCRdb's copy carries only in-frame clones and drops some. The sample lists roughly 100,000 clones, 80% to 90% occurring once. The sample belongs to a study of T cell responses to AZD1222 COVID-19 vaccine. Broader study findings: Spike-specific TCR depth and breadth grew after two AZD1222 doses. Clonal diversity was possibly underestimated; the donors were predominantly white British and more often female.

The CDR3 spans 14 residues. Germline CDR1 SQVTM, CDR2 ANQGSEA. The V end lost 2 bases, the J end lost 7 bases, and 17 bases lay between the germline ends. Analyses pooled second doses at about 4 or about 12 weeks. The source of this sequence is an adult who received the AZD1222 COVID-19 vaccine. V usage is TRBV29-1 and J usage is TRBJ1-2; no firm D call. Sequenced material: peripheral blood, taken 28 days after the second AZD1222 dose. This chain's CDR3 is CSVELVSPTGGYTF. CDR3 DNA: TGCAGCGTTGAATTGGTATCTCCAACTGGTGGCTACACCTTC.